The 12 T cell receptor beta chains below all came from one sample that was sequenced in a study of T cell clonotyping in hematopoietic cell transplantation. Stated time point: recipient sample about 28 days before transplant, after cytoreduction. TCRdb's copy holds only in-frame clones and misses some; the assay was immunoSEQ multiplex PCR. Among 65,000 to 80,000 clones listed, almost 97% were seen once. This specimen was peripheral blood mononuclear cells, taken before stem cell transplant. The receptor set was obtained from a woman in her 50s with acute myeloid leukemia. Some clones in this sample may be carry-over from other donors' samples.

This sequence joins TRBV5-6 and TRBJ1-1; D unresolved. V shed 4 bases and J shed 4 bases, with 17 bases lying between them. The CDR3 length is 15 residues. CDR1 SGHDT and CDR2 YYEEEE come from the germline V gene. The CDR3 sequence is CASSERPQWGTEAFF. CDR3 sequence (DNA): TGTGCCAGCAGCGAGCGGCCACAATGGGGCACTGAAGCTTTCTTT.

The chain is built from TRBV6-6 and TRBJ2-5; 10 bases match TRBD2. This CDR3 spans 15 amino acids. V gave up 8 bases and J gave up 5 bases; unmatched junction bases: 11. The germline CDR1 and CDR2 sequences are MNHNY and SVGAGI (reference sequence). As DNA, the CDR3 is TGTGCCAGCTGGGATGCTAGCGGGAGCTGGGAGACCCAGTACTTC. Translating gives CASWDASGSWETQYF.

J is TRBJ1-1 and V is TRBV29-1, with D hard to call. V dropped 4 bases and J dropped 2 bases, with 11 bases sitting between them. The length of the CDR3 is 13 residues. The germline gives CDR1 SQVTM, CDR2 ANQGSEA. CDR3 region: CSVVPGFNTEAFF. The CDR3 coding sequence is TGCAGCGTTGTTCCGGGTTTCAACACTGAAGCTTTCTTT.

The rearrangement joins TRBV4-1 to TRBJ2-7; 10 bases fit TRBD1. Germline V gene lookup returns CDR1 MGHRA and CDR2 YSYEKL. Germline trimming cut 8 bases from V and 2 bases from J; bases unmatched to any gene: 9. CDR3 length: 15 amino acids. The CDR3 coding sequence is TGCGCCAGCTCTAAACCGGGACAGGGGACCTACGAGCAGTACTTC. Encoded protein: CASSKPGQGTYEQYF.

The rearrangement joins TRBV30 to TRBJ2-7; the match to TRBD1 covers 9 bases. V was pared by 3 bases and J by 4 bases, with 10 bases of the junction left unmatched. This CDR3 is 15 amino acids long. The V gene's germline CDR1 is GTSNPN and CDR2 SVGIG (reference sequence). Written as DNA, the CDR3 is TGTGCCTGGAGAATGGGACAGGGAGGAAGGTACGAGCAGTACTTC. Translating it yields CAWRMGQGGRYEQYF.

The chain is built from TRBV28 and TRBJ1-1; D is uncertain. V was cut by 5 bases and J by 2 bases, with 15 bases left in between. The CDR3 sequence is 15 residues long. Germline lookup yields CDR1 MDHEN and CDR2 SYDVKM. CDR3 loop: CASSTWNGRNTEAFF. The CDR3 region has the DNA TGTGCCAGCAGTACCTGGAACGGACGTAACACTGAAGCTTTCTTT.

This clone showed up just once. The V call is TRBV11-3, the J call TRBJ1-4, with D possibly matching TRBD1 (5 bases). The CDR3 sequence is 15 residues long. The germline gives CDR1 SGHNT, CDR2 YENEEA. Trimming stripped 5 bases from V and 4 bases from J, with 14 bases between. The CDR3 loop reads CASSPQGLRNEKLFF. The CDR3 region has the DNA TGTGCCAGCAGCCCCCAGGGACTGCGTAATGAAAAACTGTTTTTT.

The chain uses TRBV18 and TRBJ1-2; 8 bases fit TRBD1. J was trimmed by 8 bases and V by 3 bases; bases with no gene match: 8. The CDR3 extends over 14 amino acids. Germline CDR1 and CDR2: KGHSH and LQKENI. CDR3 in amino acids: CASSPGQGVEGYTF. DNA for the CDR3: TGTGCCAGCTCACCCGGACAGGGAGTGGAAGGCTACACCTTC.

This rearrangement joins TRBV5-1 to TRBJ2-7, with 9 bases lining up with TRBD2. The length of the CDR3 is 16 residues. Looked up from germline, CDR1 is SGHRS and CDR2 is YFSETQ. V lost 1 base and J lost 0; bases outside the gene matches: 5. The CDR3 sequence: CASSLPSGNLSYEQYF. The CDR3 DNA reads TGCGCCAGCAGCTTGCCTAGCGGGAACCTCTCCTACGAGCAGTACTTC.

This rearrangement joins TRBV7-2 to TRBJ1-1, with D maybe TRBD1 (6 bases). Trimming stripped 5 bases from V and 0 bases from J, with 13 bases between. Germline V gene lookup returns CDR1 SGHTA and CDR2 FQGNSA. The CDR3 spans 15 residues. Here the CDR3 DNA reads TGTGCCAGCAGCCCGCCGGGACACCTGAACACTGAAGCTTTCTTT. Residues: CASSPPGHLNTEAFF.

This clone has a handful of counts. Germline and junction disagree at one end, which may indicate a read error. This sequence joins TRBV28 and TRBJ2-7; D not resolved. The germline V gene has CDR1 MDHEN and CDR2 SYDVKM. The CDR3 consists of 13 residues. CDR3 DNA sequence: TGTGCCAGCAGTCCGATTCAGTCCTCCGAGCAGTACTTC. Protein product: CASSPIQSSEQYF.

This clone was seen once. CDR3 nucleotide sequence: TGTGCCATCGGGGTCGCAGGCTACGAGCAGTACTTC. Translation: CAIGVAGYEQYF. This chain links TRBV10-3 with TRBJ2-7; no clear D. Trimming removed 8 bases from V and 3 bases from J, with 11 bases in between. The length of the CDR3 is 12 residues. In germline, CDR1 is ENHRY, CDR2 SYGVKD.